This is a list of T cell receptor beta chains from one sample in a study of CD4 and CD8 cells across lung adenocarcinoma regions. Via MiXCR, TCRdb re-called the PCR reads, giving one row per CDR3 protein. The table lists over 10,000 distinct CDR3 sequences, 53% of them singletons, with less than 40% in the top ten. The sequenced material came from CD8+ T cells from the center of a lung tumor. These receptors were obtained from a female donor with lung adenocarcinoma. The CD4 and CD8 labels of this study may be unreliable. Both conserved end residues are part of each CDR3. The D gene is left open where the match is weak. Some rows have no size entry. The others give once, few or many, or a class for an expanded clone.

j_gene	d_gene	abundance	v_gene	CDR3aa	CDR3nt
TRBJ2-3	NA	NA	TRBV6-5	CASSFGQGAEDIQYF	NA
TRBJ2-4	NA	few	TRBV6-4	CASSDSNIQYF	TGTGCCAGCAGTGACTCGAACATTCAGTACTTC
TRBJ2-5	NA	NA	TRBV7-3	CAGGFGRGDQETQYF	TGTGCCGGGGGCTTCGGCAGGGGTGACCAAGAGACGCAGTATTTC
TRBJ2-1	NA	NA	TRBV27	CARSSATRTVPEQFF	TGTGCCCGCAGTTCAGCGACTAGGACCGTCCCTGAGCAGTTCTTC
TRBJ1-6	TRBD1	NA	TRBV6-1	CASRTGTGEYSPLHF	TGTGCCAGCAGGACCGGGACAGGGGAATATTCACCCCTCCACTTT
TRBJ2-5	NA	NA	TRBV6-5	CASSYAAAGGRETQYF	TGTGCCAGCAGTTACGCCGCGGCCGGGGGTAGGGAGACCCAGTACTTC
TRBJ1-2	NA	NA	TRBV2	CASSGGPGDGYTF	TGTGCCAGCAGTGGAGGGCCGGGGGATGGCTACACCTTC
TRBJ2-5	NA	NA	TRBV11-1	CAGQASGEETQYF	TGTGCCGGGCAGGCTAGTGGGGAAGAGACCCAGTACTTC
TRBJ2-2	NA	NA	TRBV5-1	CASSLAVGDHGELFF	TGCGCCAGCAGCTTGGCTGTGGGGGATCACGGGGAGCTGTTTTTT
TRBJ2-5	NA	few	TRBV7-8	CASTLTGETQYF	TGTGCCAGCACGTTGACTGGGGAGACCCAGTACTTC
TRBJ2-5	NA	medium-sized	TRBV27	CASSLNGGLLQETQYF	TGTGCCAGCAGTTTAAACGGGGGCCTCCTCCAAGAGACCCAGTACTTC
TRBJ2-7	TRBD1	NA	TRBV6-1	CASSTDRANYEQYF	TGTGCCAGCAGTACGGACAGGGCAAACTACGAGCAGTACTTC
TRBJ2-3	NA	NA	TRBV10-1	CASSEGVGGSDTQYF	TGCGCCAGCAGTGAAGGCGTAGGGGGTTCAGATACGCAGTATTTT
TRBJ2-3	NA	NA	TRBV27	CAGLGGGVQDTQYF	TGTGCGGGGCTCGGGGGCGGTGTCCAAGATACGCAGTATTTT
TRBJ1-2	TRBD1	NA	TRBV6-1	CASRATGTGRSGYTF	TGTGCCAGCAGGGCTACCGGGACAGGGAGGTCTGGCTACACCTTC
TRBJ2-3	NA	NA	TRBV6-5	CASSYSFGTSTDTQYF	TGTGCCAGCAGTTACTCATTCGGGACTAGCACAGATACGCAGTATTTT
TRBJ2-3	NA	NA	TRBV6-1	CPSSDLALWGKDMQYF	TGTCCCAGCAGCGACTTAGCGCTGTGGGGCAAAGATATGCAGTATTTC
TRBJ2-1	NA	NA	TRBV27	CASSSIQDNEQFF	TGTGCCAGCAGTTCAATACAGGACAATGAGCAGTTCTTC
TRBJ2-3	NA	NA	TRBV7-7	CASSRRGRETQYF	TGTGCCAGCAGCCGCCGTGGCCGAGAGACGCAGTACTTT
TRBJ2-1	NA	NA	TRBV6-1	CVAASRWGMDNEQFF	TGTGTCGCGGCGTCGCGCTGGGGTATGGACAATGAGCAGTTCTTC
TRBJ2-2	TRBD2	NA	TRBV6-1	CASSNRPGLASTGALFF	TGTGCCAGCAGTAATCGCCCGGGACTAGCGAGCACCGGGGCGCTGTTTTTT
TRBJ2-7	NA	NA	TRBV10-1	CASSVQGSYEQYF	TGCGCCAGCAGTGTCCAGGGGTCCTACGAGCAGTACTTC
TRBJ2-7	NA	NA	TRBV6-5	CASSYSPGSYEQYF	TGTGCCAGCAGTTACTCCCCCGGCTCCTACGAGCAGTACTTC
TRBJ1-2	NA	many	TRBV6-1	CASSEEGSWYGYTF	TGTGCCAGCAGTGAGGAGGGGAGTTGGTATGGCTACACCTTC
TRBJ2-1	TRBD2	NA	TRBV6-1	CASRFPGTSANAQYF	TGTGCCAGCAGATTCCCGGGGACTAGCGCCAATGCGCAGTATTTC
TRBJ2-7	TRBD1	medium-sized	TRBV27	CASSRGQGREQYF	TGTGCCAGCAGCCGAGGACAGGGCCGGGAGCAGTACTTC
TRBJ2-1	TRBD2	NA	TRBV6-1	CASAGSGDPDTDTQYF	TGTGCCAGCGCGGGTAGCGGGGACCCAGACACAGATACCCAGTATTTC
TRBJ2-3	NA	NA	TRBV30	CAGGGAKNTQYF	TGTGCCGGGGGAGGTGCCAAAAATACTCAGTATTTT
TRBJ2-4	NA	NA	TRBV10-3	CPGSRGHDAQYF	TGTCCCGGGAGCCGAGGCCATGACGCCCAGTACTTT
TRBJ1-2	NA	few	TRBV7-2	CASSPAERGGLNYGYTF	TGTGCCAGCAGCCCCGCGGAGAGGGGAGGACTTAACTATGGCTACACCTTC
TRBJ2-1	NA	few	TRBV10-2	CASSSRSEQFF	TGCGCCAGCAGTTCCCGGAGTGAGCAGTTCTTC
TRBJ2-3	NA	NA	TRBV10-1	CAGSGATVGETQYF	TGCGCGGGCAGTGGGGCGACTGTGGGGGAGACGCAGTATTTT
TRBJ2-3	TRBD1	NA	TRBV9	CASSPGTGNTDTQYF	TGTGCCAGCAGCCCAGGGACAGGGAACACAGATACGCAGTATTTT
TRBJ2-1	TRBD2	medium-sized	TRBV6-5	CASSYAVGGALDNEQFF	TGTGCCAGCAGTTACGCGGTCGGGGGGGCTTTAGACAATGAGCAGTTCTTC
TRBJ2-5	TRBD2	few	TRBV6-5	CASSSPTFASGDQETQYF	TGTGCCAGCAGTTCCCCCACTTTCGCTAGCGGAGATCAAGAGACCCAGTACTTC
TRBJ2-2	NA	medium-sized	TRBV24-1	CATSDSDITNTGELFF	TGTGCCACCAGTGACTCGGACATCACGAACACCGGGGAGCTGTTTTTT
TRBJ2-7	NA	once	TRBV4-1	CASSQDSGFDEQYF	TGCGCCAGCAGCCAAGATTCGGGTTTCGACGAGCAGTACTTC
TRBJ1-1	NA	NA	TRBV6-1	CASYRDGEAFF	TGTGCCAGCTATCGGGACGGTGAAGCTTTCTTT
TRBJ2-7	TRBD1	medium-sized	TRBV6-1	CASSRDRVDSYEQYF	TGTGCCAGCAGTCGGGACAGGGTGGACTCCTACGAGCAGTACTTC
TRBJ1-1	NA	many	TRBV4-1	CASSQKGRKGSESGANTEAFF	TGCGCCAGCAGCCAAAAGGGACGAAAGGGGTCGGAGTCCGGGGCGAACACTGAAGCTTTCTTT
TRBJ2-4	NA	NA	TRBV6-5	CASVSRGGGTNTQYF	TGTGCCAGCGTTTCGAGGGGGGGAGGCACAAACACTCAGTACTTC
TRBJ2-2	TRBD1	medium-sized	TRBV25-1	CASSPARGHSGELFF	TGTGCCAGCAGTCCTGCAAGGGGGCATAGCGGGGAGCTGTTTTTT
TRBJ2-2	NA	NA	TRBV6-1	CASSRLAANTGELFF	TGTGCCAGCAGTCGGTTAGCGGCCAACACCGGGGAGCTGTTTTTT
TRBJ2-5	NA	NA	TRBV6-5	CASSYSWNSETQYF	TGTGCCAGCAGTTACTCGTGGAACTCAGAGACCCAGTACTTC
TRBJ1-3	NA	NA	TRBV10-1	CARGGLYAGNTIYF	TGCGCTCGGGGAGGGCTCTATGCTGGAAACACCATATATTTT